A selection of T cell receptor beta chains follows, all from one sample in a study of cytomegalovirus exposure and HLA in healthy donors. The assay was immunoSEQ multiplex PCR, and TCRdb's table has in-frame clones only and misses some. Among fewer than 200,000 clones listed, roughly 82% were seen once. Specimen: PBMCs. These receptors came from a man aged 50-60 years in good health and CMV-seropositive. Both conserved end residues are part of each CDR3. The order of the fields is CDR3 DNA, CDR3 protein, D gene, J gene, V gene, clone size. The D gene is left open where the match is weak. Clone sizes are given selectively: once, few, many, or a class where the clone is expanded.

TGCGCCAGCACAAAACCAACAGGGGCATCGAACACCGGGGAGCTGTTTTTT,CASTKPTGASNTGELFF,TRBD1,TRBJ2-2,TRBV5-1,.
TGTGCCACCAAATTAACGGGGTCTAATTCACCCCTCCACTTT,CATKLTGSNSPLHF,.,TRBJ1-6,TRBV6-6,.
TGCGCCAGCAGCCGGACTAGCGGGGGGGCCTACGAGCAGTACTTC,CASSRTSGGAYEQYF,TRBD2,TRBJ2-7,TRBV5-1,few
TGTGCCAGCTACCGACAGGGCCTCTCCTACGAGCAGTACTTC,CASYRQGLSYEQYF,TRBD1,TRBJ2-7,TRBV5-8,.
TGTGCCAGCAGCTTAGGACAGGGGGAGACCCAGTACTTC,CASSLGQGETQYF,TRBD1,TRBJ2-5,TRBV7-9,.
TGTGCCAGCAGTTCGCGTCAGGGGGGTGGCACAGATACGCAGTATTTT,CASSSRQGGGTDTQYF,.,TRBJ2-3,TRBV27,.
TGTGCCAGCAGCGATAGCGGGGGGGCCTCCTACGAGCAGTACTTC,CASSDSGGASYEQYF,TRBD2,TRBJ2-7,TRBV7-2,.
TGTGCCAGCACCCGGACTAGCGGCCGCACAGATACGCAGTATTTT,CASTRTSGRTDTQYF,TRBD2,TRBJ2-3,TRBV6-1,.
TGTGCCAGCAGCTCGGCTAGCGCTGGGGAGCTGTTTTTT,CASSSASAGELFF,.,TRBJ2-2,TRBV7-9,many
TGCAGCGTCGGGACTAGCGGGAGTAGGGAGCAGTTCTTC,CSVGTSGSREQFF,TRBD2,TRBJ2-1,TRBV29-1,.
TGTGCCAGCAGTGAAGGGTACAGGGGGAATAGGGACACCATATATTTT,CASSEGYRGNRDTIYF,TRBD1,TRBJ1-3,TRBV6-1,.
TGTGCCAGCAGTCCGGCTAGCGGGTTCTCCTACGAGCAGTACTTC,CASSPASGFSYEQYF,TRBD2,TRBJ2-7,TRBV6-5,.
TGCAGCGTTGGAGGGGGTTTTGATCAGCCCCAGCATTTT,CSVGGGFDQPQHF,.,TRBJ1-5,TRBV29-1,.
TGTGCCTGGGGAGAGCCCCAGCATTTT,CAWGEPQHF,.,TRBJ1-5,TRBV30,few
TGTGCCAGCAGCGGGGGACAGTTCACTGAAGCTTTCTTT,CASSGGQFTEAFF,TRBD1,TRBJ1-1,TRBV9,few
TGTGCCAGCAGCGACGGGCGGAGAGAGGAGGCGATTAGCTACACCTTC,CASSDGRREEAISYTF,.,TRBJ1-2,TRBV9,once
TGTGCCAGCAGCTCGCCAAACTCACGGCAGTTCTTC,CASSSPNSRQFF,.,TRBJ2-1,TRBV11-2,.
TGCAGCGTCGACCCCAGGCGAGCGGGAGGGAGGTACAATGAGCAGTTCTTC,CSVDPRRAGGRYNEQFF,TRBD2,TRBJ2-1,TRBV29-1,.
TGCGCCAGCAGCCAAGCGGCCGGGAGCAATCAGCCCCAGCATTTT,CASSQAAGSNQPQHF,.,TRBJ1-5,TRBV4-3,.
TGTGCCAGCAGCCGCCGAGCCAGCGGGGGGAACACCGGGGAGCTGTTTTTT,CASSRRASGGNTGELFF,TRBD2,TRBJ2-2,TRBV7-2,.
TGTGCCAGTACCCCGGGGCCAGGGGGTACCTACGAGCAGTACTTC,CASTPGPGGTYEQYF,TRBD1,TRBJ2-7,TRBV19,.
TGCGCCAGCAGCCAAAACACCCTAGGGGTTTCACCCCTCCACTTT,CASSQNTLGVSPLHF,.,TRBJ1-6,TRBV4-1,once
TGTGCCAGCAGCTTGCGGGGACAGGGTTTTGGAAACACCATATATTTT,CASSLRGQGFGNTIYF,TRBD1,TRBJ1-3,TRBV13,.
TGTGCCAGCAGCTTGGGACAGGGGCAGCCCCAGCATTTT,CASSLGQGQPQHF,TRBD1,TRBJ1-5,TRBV7-3,once
TGCGCCAGCAGCTGGACAGGGTCCCGCTCCTACGAGCAGTACTTC,CASSWTGSRSYEQYF,TRBD1,TRBJ2-7,TRBV5-1,few
TGCGCCAGCAGCTCCCCTCGTTCGAAATCCTTAGCGGAGGGCACCGGGGAGCTGTTTTTT,CASSSPRSKSLAEGTGELFF,.,TRBJ2-2,TRBV5-1,.
TGCGCCAGCAGCCAAGATTTTGGGGGGACGAATGAAAAACTGTTTTTT,CASSQDFGGTNEKLFF,.,TRBJ1-4,TRBV4-3,.
TGTGCCAGCAGTATACTAGCTCCCTACGAGCAGTACTTC,CASSILAPYEQYF,.,TRBJ2-7,TRBV28,.
TGTGCCAGCAGCTTGTCGACAGGGGTCGAGCAGTACTTC,CASSLSTGVEQYF,TRBD1,TRBJ2-7,TRBV5-6,.
TGTGCCAGCAGCCGACAGGGAGACCGATTGGGAGCTTTCTTT,CASSRQGDRLGAFF,TRBD1,TRBJ1-1,TRBV14,few
TGCGCCAGCAGTCAACCAGAGCGCCCCAGGGGCGTCGGCGGCTACACCTTC,CASSQPERPRGVGGYTF,.,TRBJ1-2,TRBV4-1,.
TGTGCCAGCAGTTACTCGGGGAGCGGGTACTACGAGCAGTACTTC,CASSYSGSGYYEQYF,.,TRBJ2-7,TRBV6-5,.
TGTGCCAGCAGGGTAGGAGGGGCTAATGAAAAACTGTTTTTT,CASRVGGANEKLFF,.,TRBJ1-4,TRBV28,.
TGTGCCAGCAGCTTAAAGGCAGGGGCCACCGGGGAGCTGTTTTTT,CASSLKAGATGELFF,.,TRBJ2-2,TRBV7-2,.
TGTGCCAGCAGCGTTGTTGCGGGGGTAACAGATACGCAGTATTTT,CASSVVAGVTDTQYF,TRBD2,TRBJ2-3,TRBV9,.
TGCGCCAGCAGCCAAGATTATACGGCGGCCGGCCCTAATGAAAAACTGTTTTTT,CASSQDYTAAGPNEKLFF,.,TRBJ1-4,TRBV4-3,.
TGTGCCTGGAAAGGGGCAGGATACACAGATACGCAGTATTTT,CAWKGAGYTDTQYF,.,TRBJ2-3,TRBV30,.
TGCAGCGTTGGACAGGGGGGAAATGAAGCTTTCTTT,CSVGQGGNEAFF,TRBD1,TRBJ1-1,TRBV29-1,few
TGTGCCAGCAGCTTAGCGCTCAATACCTACGGGGAGCTGTTTTTT,CASSLALNTYGELFF,.,TRBJ2-2,TRBV7-9,.
TGTGCCAGCAGCTTGGTCCAGGGGGCCAAAAACATTCAGTACTTC,CASSLVQGAKNIQYF,.,TRBJ2-4,TRBV5-4,.
TGTGCCAGCAGCTCATCCGGGACTCCAGGATACGAGCAGTACTTC,CASSSSGTPGYEQYF,.,TRBJ2-7,TRBV7-2,.
TGCAGCGTTGCCGGGAGGGCGCTCGAGACCCAGTACTTC,CSVAGRALETQYF,TRBD2,TRBJ2-5,TRBV29-1,.
TGTGCCAGCAGCTTAGGAGGGGGAGTCTACAATGAGCAGTTCTTC,CASSLGGGVYNEQFF,.,TRBJ2-1,TRBV7-6,.
TGTGCCAGCAGCTTAGCCAGCGGGGAGTTCTATGAGCAGTTCTTC,CASSLASGEFYEQFF,TRBD2,TRBJ2-1,TRBV13,.
TGTGCCAGCAGCTTAGTAAAGGCTAGCGGCCGAGGGCGCTACAATGAGCAGTTCTTC,CASSLVKASGRGRYNEQFF,TRBD2,TRBJ2-1,TRBV7-8,.
TGTGCCAGCAGCCTAGGGGGACAGCGATACGAGCAGTACTTC,CASSLGGQRYEQYF,TRBD1,TRBJ2-7,TRBV6-1,.
TGCGCCAGCAGCCTTCACCACAGGAGCTCCTACGAGCAGTACTTC,CASSLHHRSSYEQYF,.,TRBJ2-7,TRBV4-3,once
TGTGCCACCAGCAGAGAAAGCACCCGGTGGCCCCAGCATTTT,CATSRESTRWPQHF,.,TRBJ1-5,TRBV15,.
TGTGCCAGCAGCCAGGGGTCCGGGACAGGGGGCACGGGCGGGGAGCTGTTTTTT,CASSQGSGTGGTGGELFF,TRBD1,TRBJ2-2,TRBV7-2,.
TGCGCCAGCAGCTTGGACAGGGGGCGCCATGAAAAACTGTTTTTT,CASSLDRGRHEKLFF,TRBD1,TRBJ1-4,TRBV5-1,.
TGTGCTAGTGGTCCCGAGCGGGGGAGGCAGTTCTTC,CASGPERGRQFF,TRBD2,TRBJ2-1,TRBV12-5,.
TGTGCCTGGAGACTAGCGGGGTACGAGCAGTACTTC,CAWRLAGYEQYF,TRBD2,TRBJ2-7,TRBV30,.
TGTGCCAGCAGCTTAATGGCCGCCTCGACAGATACGCAGTATTTT,CASSLMAASTDTQYF,.,TRBJ2-3,TRBV7-3,.
TGCAGCGCCACCCGGGACAGGAAAACGAGCTACACCTTC,CSATRDRKTSYTF,TRBD1,TRBJ1-2,TRBV29-1,.
TGCGCCAGCAGCTTGGTGGACAGAGATAATTCACCCCTCCACTTT,CASSLVDRDNSPLHF,.,TRBJ1-6,TRBV5-1,.